These T cell receptor beta chains were read from a single sample in a study of tumor-infiltrating lymphocytes in oesophageal squamous cell carcinoma. TCRdb passed the PCR reads through MiXCR, listing each CDR3 protein once. The sample records fewer than 25,000 distinct CDR3 sequences, about a third being singletons. Sequenced input: esophageal tumor tissue. These TCRs come from a female donor with esophageal squamous cell carcinoma. CDR3s include the opening cysteine and the closing phenylalanine or tryptophan.

v_gene	len	j_gene	CDR3aa
TRBV11-2	14	.	CASSTEGGQYEQYF
TRBV6-2/TRBV6-3	15	TRBJ2-3	CASSYGLAGANTQYF
TRBV28	15	TRBJ1-4	CASSPPSSEVRELFF
TRBV19	14	TRBJ1-4	CASNPKTTNEKLFF
TRBV6-1	15	TRBJ2-2	CASRGLAEYTGELFF
TRBV11-3	13	TRBJ2-5	CASSLGIQETQYF
TRBV2	14	TRBJ1-6	CASSLTGDNSPLHF
TRBV30	13	TRBJ1-1	CACRNFVNTEAFF
TRBV20-1	14	TRBJ1-1	CSARFMSSDTEAFF
TRBV6-1	13	TRBJ1-5	CASTGGGNQPQHF
TRBV7-2	15	TRBJ2-7	CASSSGSGGYNEQYF
TRBV2	13	TRBJ2-7	CASSDRVGYEQYF
TRBV7-2	14	TRBJ2-3	CASSLGAITDTQYF
TRBV7-3	13	.	CASSSIQMDEQFF
TRBV6-6	17	TRBJ2-6	CASMKRVQRENTGELYF
TRBV5-1	13	TRBJ2-7	CASSLTSGYEQYF
TRBV7-6	15	TRBJ2-3	CASSLRGRGTDTQYF
TRBV7-2	13	.	CASSRTGGYGYTF
TRBV19	13	.	CASSPGPGGEQFF
TRBV18	15	TRBJ1-2	CASSPDARGDYGYTF
TRBV7-7	14	TRBJ2-5	CASSVGLVEETQYF
TRBV2	15	TRBJ2-7	CASSEAIAGGGEQYF
TRBV7-8	14	TRBJ1-4	CASSLGYANEKLFF
TRBV5-4	15	TRBJ2-7	CASTSGDRALGEQYF
TRBV6-6	13	TRBJ2-5	CASSYGRKETQYF
TRBV5-4	17	.	CASSLFRGASGDNEQFF
TRBV27	13	TRBJ1-1	CASTGQGGTEAFF
TRBV7-3	16	TRBJ2-3	CASSLTRTAYNSPLHF
TRBV28	14	TRBJ1-3	CASNKMSSGNTIYF
TRBV5-5	17	TRBJ2-7	CASSFRSSGRGVDEQYF
TRBV7-8	13	TRBJ2-1	CASSLSGYNEQFF
TRBV7-2	17	TRBJ2-6	CASSLDSGFRGANVLTF
TRBV6-1	15	TRBJ1-1	CASSRWTGGHTEAFF
TRBV7-3	15	TRBJ2-5	CASSLTGHSQETQYF
TRBV11-2	14	TRBJ2-1	CASSLEHSYNEQFF
TRBV6-1	12	TRBJ2-3	CASSEARDTQYF
TRBV5-5	15	TRBJ2-7	CASSYGQGGYYEQYF
TRBV7-9	14	TRBJ1-4	CASSLGASGEKLFF
TRBV5-1	14	TRBJ2-2	CASSSIGGTGELFF
TRBV6-6	13	TRBJ1-1	CASSYGQGREAFF
TRBV6-1	17	TRBJ2-5	CASSFGILAGGGRTQYF
TRBV7-3	13	TRBJ2-7	CASSLTRTYEQYF
TRBV11-2	17	TRBJ2-1	CASSNAFRVLVTYEQFF
TRBV7-9	15	TRBJ2-7	CASSLGYGRNYEQYF
TRBV7-2	12	TRBJ2-5	CASSSALETQYF
TRBV6-5	14	TRBJ2-2	CASSFWRSTGELFF
TRBV25-1	15	TRBJ2-3	CASSTLGQVSDTQYF
TRBV24-1	18	TRBJ2-6	CATSEPDRGLSGANVLTF
TRBV5-6	14	TRBJ1-2	CASSPSGQGYGYTF
TRBV7-3	13	TRBJ1-6	CASSLYDNSPLHF
TRBV19	22	TRBJ2-1	CASSTLLPGLAGGPGSYNEQFF
TRBV7-2	16	TRBJ1-5	CASSPGRPGGNQPQHF
TRBV5-1	15	TRBJ2-2	CASSFSGSETGELFF
TRBV27	15	TRBJ2-5	CATKRGPASYNEQYF
TRBV4-2	12	.	CASSQDLGEQFF
TRBV6-5	15	TRBJ2-3	CASSYRGGTTDTQYF
TRBV27	15	.	CASSSSQPLLNEQFF
TRBV19	15	TRBJ2-1	CASSPGTEWDNEQFF
TRBV7-2	15	.	CASSSKTGYENEQFF
TRBV7-2	15	TRBJ2-7	CASSTASDSAYEQYF